Below are 18 T cell receptor beta chains sequenced from a single sample in a study of blood T cell repertoires in COVID-19. This table comes from immunoSEQ multiplex PCR, and its TCRdb copy is limited to in-frame clones, with some not included. The sample holds tens of thousands of clones; approximately 79% are singletons and the top ten take around 11%. Sequencing was performed on peripheral blood. The source of these receptors is a man in his 70s with acute or convalescent COVID-19.

This clone was recorded only once. This rearrangement joins TRBV1 to TRBJ2-1; the table's D call, TRBD2, was not checked against the DNA. TRBV1 is given as a pseudogene. The CDR3 is 17 amino acids. CDR3 sequence reads: CTSSPKPPRVDHNEQFF. CDR3 DNA: TGCACCAGCAGCCCCAAACCCCCCCGGGTTGATCACAATGAGCAGTTCTTC.

The genes are TRBV28 and TRBJ1-6, with D perhaps matching TRBD1 (5 bases). The CDR3 length is 15 residues. The V gene's germline CDR1 is MDHEN and CDR2 SYDVKM. Trimming shortened V by 4 bases and J by 6 bases, and 13 bases separated the two germline ends. As DNA, the CDR3 is TGTGCCAGCAGTTCCAGGGTCGGCGTTAATTCACCCCTCCACTTT. It is translated as CASSSRVGVNSPLHF.

This clone was seen once. The chain links TRBV27 to TRBJ2-1, with 10 bases lining up with TRBD2. The CDR3 extends over 19 amino acids. V shed 5 bases and J 0 bases; nucleotides not matched to a gene: 13. Germline V gene sequence: CDR1 MNHEY, CDR2 SMNVEV (reference sequence). Here the CDR3 reads CASSPKLAGPLSSYNEQFF. The CDR3 region has the DNA TGTGCCAGCAGTCCCAAACTAGCGGGGCCCCTTAGCTCCTACAATGAGCAGTTCTTC.

J is TRBJ2-7 and V is TRBV10-3; the match to TRBD2 covers 7 bases. The V and J ends lost 2 bases and 3 bases, in that order; junction bases with no gene match: 4. Germline CDR1 and CDR2: ENHRY and SYGVKD. The CDR3 is 14 residues long. The CDR3: CAISERAGDYEQYF. The CDR3, as DNA: TGTGCCATCAGTGAGAGGGCGGGGGACTACGAGCAGTACTTC.

V is TRBV14 and J is TRBJ1-2, with D perhaps TRBD1 (5 bases). The CDR3 is made up of 12 amino acids. With 9 bases removed from V and 1 base from J, the gap between germline ends came to 9 bases. In germline, CDR1 is SGHDN, CDR2 FVKESK. This CDR3 is CASGQGNYGYTF. CDR3 sequence (DNA): TGTGCCAGTGGGCAGGGTAACTATGGCTACACCTTC.

The genes are TRBV11-2 and TRBJ1-2, with D uncertain. Trimming took off 4 bases at V and 2 bases at J, with 2 bases between the two ends. The CDR3 runs 11 residues. Germline V lookup: CDR1 SGHAT, CDR2 FQNNGV. CDR3 loop: CASSSNYGYTF. CDR3 nucleotides: TGTGCCAGCAGCTCAAACTATGGCTACACCTTC.

The rearrangement joins TRBV19 to TRBJ2-2, with D maybe TRBD1 (6 bases). V lost 3 bases and J lost 1, with 15 bases in between. The germline V gene has CDR1 LNHDA and CDR2 SQIVND (reference sequence). The CDR3 covers 17 residues. CDR3 bases: TGTGCCAGTAGTATCCCCACGGGACACCTGAACACCGGGGAGCTGTTTTTT. Its protein is CASSIPTGHLNTGELFF.

This clone was counted between two and nine times. The V call is TRBV10-1, the J call TRBJ1-6; the D gene is possibly TRBD1 (6 bases). Germline V gene sequence: CDR1 WNHNN, CDR2 SYGVQD (reference sequence). V lost 7 bases to trimming and J lost 7 bases, with 11 bases between them. CDR3 length equals 13 residues. This CDR3 is CASINRVNSPLHF. The CDR3 region has the DNA TGCGCCAGCATCAACAGGGTCAATTCACCCCTCCACTTT.

The J gene is TRBJ2-5, the V gene TRBV5-6; D possibly corresponds to TRBD1 (5 bases). V gave up 0 bases and J gave up 2 bases, with 11 bases separating them. From germline, CDR1 is SGHDT and CDR2 YYEEEE. The CDR3 covers 15 residues. CDR3 nucleotide sequence: TGTGCCAGCAGCTTGGTCGGCCAGGGTCAAGAGACCCAGTACTTC. Its protein product is CASSLVGQGQETQYF. The variable domain in full, completed from reference TRBV5-6 and TRBJ2-5, reads DAGVTQSPTHLIKTRGQQVTLRCSPKSGHDTVSWYQQALGQGPQFIFQYYEEEERQRGNFPDRFSGHQFPNYSSELNVNALLLGDSALYLCASSLVGQGQETQYFGPGTRLLVL.

The chain joins TRBV6-5 to TRBJ1-1; TRBD1 aligns across 9 bases. In germline, CDR1 is MNHEY, CDR2 SVGAGI. The length of the CDR3 is 16 residues. V was clipped by 2 bases and J by 0 bases; unmatched bases: 4. For the CDR3, the DNA is TGTGCCAGCAGTTACCGGACAGGGGTCATGAACACTGAAGCTTTCTTT. This gives the protein CASSYRTGVMNTEAFF.

This sequence joins TRBV5-4 and TRBJ2-5, with D possibly being TRBD2 (6 bases). Deletions cut 6 bases from V and 2 bases from J, with 14 bases between. The germline gives CDR1 SGHNT, CDR2 YYREEE (reference sequence). The CDR3 extends over 14 amino acids. DNA of the CDR3: TGTGCCAGCACCGGGGAGGATCAACAAGAGACCCAGTACTTC. Translated: CASTGEDQQETQYF. The whole variable domain, filled in from reference TRBV5-4 and TRBJ2-5, reads ETGVTQSPTHLIKTRGQQVTLRCSSQSGHNTVSWYQQALGQGPQFIFQYYREEENGRGNFPPRFSGLQFPNYSSELNVNALELDDSALYLCASTGEDQQETQYFGPGTRLLVL.

The chain recombines TRBV19 with TRBJ2-3, with TRBD2 as a possible D gene (7 bases). The CDR3 sequence is 14 residues long. Germline assignment: CDR1 LNHDA and CDR2 SQIVND (reference sequence). Trimming removed 7 bases at V and 3 bases at J, with 14 bases between. DNA of the CDR3: TGTGCCAGTATGGAGGGGGGGGGAACAGATACGCAGTATTTT. Its protein is CASMEGGGTDTQYF.

The chain employs TRBV4-2 and TRBJ2-3; 12 positions agree with TRBD2. Trimming removed 3 bases from V and 2 bases from J; junction bases left unmatched: 9. CDR3 length equals 18 residues. The germline CDR1 and CDR2 sequences are LGHNA and YNFKEQ. This chain's CDR3 is CASSQGTSGLFPTDTQYF. The CDR3 nucleotides read TGTGCCAGCAGCCAGGGGACTAGCGGGCTCTTCCCCACAGATACGCAGTATTTT.

V gene TRBV27 combines with J gene TRBJ2-3, with D possibly matching TRBD2 (7 bases). This CDR3 region has 16 residues. The V gene's germline CDR1 is MNHEY and CDR2 SMNVEV (reference sequence). V gave up 5 bases and J gave up 5 bases, with 20 bases separating them. The CDR3 DNA reads as TGTGCCAGCAGTGGGGAGTGGGGGGGCCGCGAAGATACGCAGTATTTT. Protein: CASSGEWGGREDTQYF.

This clone has only a few counts. V usage is TRBV19 and J usage is TRBJ2-7, with TRBD1 identical over 8 bases. The V gene's germline CDR1 is LNHDA and CDR2 SQIVND (reference sequence). This CDR3 spans 15 amino acids. After removal of 4 bases from V and 2 bases from J, the junction contained 7 bases not matched to a gene. CDR3: CASSTTGTGTYEQYF. The DNA for the CDR3 is TGTGCCAGTAGTACAACCGGGACAGGCACCTACGAGCAGTACTTC.

This sequence joins TRBV5-4 and TRBJ2-1; 14 bases map to TRBD2. V lost 3 bases, J lost 8 bases, and 4 bases stayed unmatched. CDR1 is SGHNT and CDR2 is YYREEE in the germline V gene (reference sequence). CDR3 length: 15 amino acids. CDR3 loop: CASSSGLAGDYEQFF. In DNA, the CDR3 is TGTGCCAGCAGCTCGGGACTAGCGGGGGACTATGAGCAGTTCTTC.

This clone has only a few counts. CDR3 in amino acids: CASSQFTGTSSGNTIYF. The CDR3 bases are TGCGCCAGCAGCCAGTTTACAGGGACCTCCTCTGGAAACACCATATATTTT. The chain uses TRBV4-1 and TRBJ1-3, with a possible D match to TRBD1 (6 bases). CDR3 length: 17 residues. Between the trimmed V and J ends, which lost 3 bases and 0 bases, there was a span of 15 bases. The germline V gene encodes CDR1 MGHRA and CDR2 YSYEKL.

The chain has TRBV2 and TRBJ1-2, with D maybe TRBD1 (6 bases). V lost 1 base and J 4 bases, leaving 10 bases between the germline ends. The CDR3 runs 14 residues. CDR1 is SNHLY, CDR2 FYNNEI, per germline. CDR3 coding DNA: TGTGCCAGCAGTGAAGACAGGGAGGGCTATGGCTACACCTTC. It yields the protein CASSEDREGYGYTF.